The rows below give T cell receptor beta chains drawn from one sample of a study of blood T cell repertoires in COVID-19. The method was immunoSEQ multiplex PCR; TCRdb's version includes in-frame clones alone and lacks a portion of them. The sample records 150,000 to 200,000 clones, roughly four fifths being singletons. What was sequenced was peripheral blood. These TCRs come from a woman aged 40 to 50 with COVID-19, enrolled during active disease. Both conserved end residues are part of each CDR3. Fields, in order: V gene, CDR3 length, clone size, D gene, J gene, CDR3 protein, CDR3 DNA. The D gene is left open where the match is weak. For some rows the clone size is stated as once, few or many, or as a class when expanded; others skip it.

TRBV5-3	15	NA	NA	TRBJ1-6	CARSLGRQYNSPLHF	TGTGCCAGAAGCTTGGGTCGACAGTATAATTCACCCCTCCACTTT
TRBV29-1	13	once	NA	TRBJ2-1	CSVVKLFYNEQFF	TGCAGCGTTGTCAAGCTGTTCTACAATGAGCAGTTCTTC
TRBV12-3/TRBV12-4	13	NA	TRBD1	TRBJ1-2	CASSDTGGEGYTF	TGTGCCAGCAGTGACACAGGGGGGGAAGGCTACACCTTC
TRBV30	13	NA	NA	TRBJ1-5	CAWNSGGNQPQHF	TGTGCCTGGAATTCAGGGGGCAATCAGCCCCAGCATTTT
TRBV3-1/TRBV3-2	15	NA	NA	TRBJ1-5	CASSQFSGVGQPQHF	TGTGCCAGCAGCCAATTTTCAGGGGTTGGTCAGCCCCAGCATTTT
TRBV7-3	16	NA	TRBD2	TRBJ2-3	CASSSPSGKGADTQYF	TGTGCCAGCAGCTCTCCTAGCGGGAAAGGGGCAGATACGCAGTATTTT
TRBV2	13	NA	NA	TRBJ2-5	CAGGQTRQETQYF	TGTGCCGGCGGCCAAACTCGGCAAGAGACCCAGTACTTC
TRBV6-6	14	NA	TRBD1	TRBJ2-7	CASTRGQGAGEQYF	TGTGCCAGCACCCGGGGACAGGGGGCAGGGGAGCAGTACTTC
TRBV10-2	13	NA	NA	TRBJ1-5	CASSVGANQPQHF	TGCGCCAGCAGCGTGGGCGCCAATCAGCCCCAGCATTTT
TRBV30	15	NA	NA	TRBJ2-1	CAWSMGTYTYNEQFF	TGTGCCTGGAGTATGGGGACATATACCTACAATGAGCAGTTCTTC
TRBV28	15	NA	TRBD2	TRBJ2-2	CASRISGLAPGELFF	TGTGCCAGCAGAATTTCGGGACTAGCTCCCGGGGAGCTGTTTTTT
TRBV6-1	17	NA	TRBD1	TRBJ1-1	CASSGAQGRPMNTEAFF	TGTGCCAGCAGTGGAGCACAGGGGAGGCCTATGAACACTGAAGCTTTCTTT
TRBV15	18	NA	TRBD1	TRBJ2-7	CATSREVKGQGSFYEQYF	TGTGCCACCAGCAGAGAGGTGAAGGGACAGGGAAGTTTCTACGAGCAGTACTTC
TRBV30	11	NA	NA	TRBJ1-2	CGLGGGYGYTF	TGTGGCCTCGGGGGGGGCTATGGCTACACCTTC
TRBV28	13	few	NA	TRBJ2-5	CASRLTGLETQYF	TGTGCCAGCAGACTAACAGGGCTGGAGACCCAGTACTTC
TRBV9	16	few	TRBD2	TRBJ2-1	CASSFGLAGGAGEQFF	TGTGCCAGCAGCTTCGGACTAGCGGGAGGGGCAGGTGAGCAGTTCTTC
TRBV3-1/TRBV3-2	18	NA	NA	TRBJ1-3	CASSQDHRAGVSGNTIYF	TGTGCCAGCAGCCAAGATCATAGGGCCGGGGTCTCTGGAAACACCATATATTTT
TRBV7-9	19	NA	NA	TRBJ2-1	CASSLHQGGLRSSYNEQFF	TGTGCCAGCAGCTTACATCAGGGGGGCCTCCGAAGCTCCTACAATGAGCAGTTCTTC
TRBV15	17	NA	NA	TRBJ2-1	CATRDRGGRGSYNEQFF	TGTGCCACCAGAGACAGGGGCGGGAGAGGCTCCTACAATGAGCAGTTCTTC
TRBV5-1	14	few	TRBD2	TRBJ2-1	CASRLAGGYNEQFF	TGCGCCAGCAGATTAGCGGGAGGGTACAATGAGCAGTTCTTC
TRBV23-1	18	once	NA	TRBJ2-1	CASSHRCLRGSSYNEQFF	TGCGCCAGCAGTCATAGATGCCTAAGAGGGTCCTCCTACAATGAGCAGTTCTTC
TRBV4-1	11	NA	NA	TRBJ2-1	CASSHINEQFF	TGCGCCAGCAGCCATATAAATGAGCAGTTCTTC